A selection of T cell receptor beta chains follows, all from one sample in a study of cytomegalovirus exposure and HLA in healthy donors. TCRdb keeps only in-frame clones here, not all; method: immunoSEQ multiplex PCR. Among 150,000 to 200,000 clones, roughly 75% were seen once, and the ten largest hold 11%. Sequenced material: PBMCs. These receptors originate from a man younger than 35 in good health and CMV-seropositive. Both conserved end residues are part of each CDR3. A D gene is named only where the DNA matches it firmly. Clone sizes are given selectively: once, few, many, or a class where the clone is expanded.

>14|TRBV7-2|TRBJ2-3|once|-
CASSLGGQPDTQYF
TGTGCCAGCAGCTTAGGCGGACAGCCAGATACGCAGTATTTT
>17|TRBV7-9|TRBJ2-1|-|-
CASSRVGQSYNEQWQFF
TGTGCCAGCAGCCGTGTCGGACAATCCTACAATGAGCAGTGGCAGTTCTTC
>19|TRBV28|TRBJ2-7|once|TRBD1
CASSLSLGGNGQVTYEQYF
TGTGCCAGCAGTTTATCCCTAGGGGGCAACGGACAGGTGACCTACGAGCAGTACTTC
>19|TRBV19|TRBJ2-2|-|-
CASQAAGLSIGKNTGELFF
TGTGCCAGTCAAGCGGCGGGGTTGAGTATCGGTAAGAACACCGGGGAGCTGTTTTTT
>11|TRBV2|TRBJ1-1|many|-
CASRRNTEAFF
TGTGCCAGCAGGCGGAACACTGAAGCTTTCTTT
>16|TRBV6-1|TRBJ2-3|-|TRBD2
CASSKVLAGEADTQYF
TGTGCCAGCAGTAAAGTCCTAGCGGGAGAGGCAGATACGCAGTATTTT
>14|TRBV14|TRBJ2-2|-|-
CASSQEVGARELFF
TGTGCCAGCAGCCAAGAAGTGGGGGCGAGGGAGCTGTTTTTT
>17|TRBV19|TRBJ2-7|-|TRBD2
CASSTRTSGSGSYEQYF
TGTGCCAGTAGTACTCGGACTAGCGGGAGTGGATCCTACGAGCAGTACTTC
>14|TRBV19|TRBJ2-5|-|TRBD1
CASSVPGQRETQYF
TGTGCCAGTAGTGTCCCGGGACAGCGGGAGACCCAGTACTTC
>16|TRBV6-6|TRBJ2-5|few|TRBD1
CASSYSRTGGAETQYF
TGTGCCAGCAGTTACTCTAGGACAGGGGGCGCAGAGACCCAGTACTTC
>15|TRBV5-1|TRBJ2-3|-|TRBD2
CASSLVLAGGRTQYF
TGCGCCAGCAGCTTGGTCCTAGCGGGAGGCCGTACGCAGTATTTT
>14|TRBV7-8|TRBJ2-5|once|-
CASSLGGDQETQYF
TGTGCCAGCAGCTTGGGAGGAGACCAAGAGACCCAGTACTTC
>9|TRBV20-1|TRBJ1-1|-|-
CSARDWAFF
TGCAGTGCCAGGGACTGGGCTTTCTTT
>13|TRBV9|TRBJ2-7|-|TRBD1
CASSPRTGLEQYF
TGTGCCAGCAGCCCTAGGACAGGGCTCGAGCAGTACTTC
>14|TRBV6-4|TRBJ2-1|-|TRBD2
CASSRGLAGGEQFF
TGTGCCAGCAGTAGAGGACTAGCGGGAGGGGAGCAGTTCTTC
>15|TRBV7-2|TRBJ2-2|-|TRBD1
CASSLGQAITGELFF
TGTGCCAGCAGCTTGGGACAGGCGATCACCGGGGAGCTGTTTTTT
>15|TRBV7-6|TRBJ2-7|once|TRBD2
CASSVGLSEFYEQYF
TGTGCCAGCAGCGTGGGACTATCGGAATTCTACGAGCAGTACTTC
>15|TRBV5-8|TRBJ2-2|-|-
CASSLTGTNTGELFF
TGTGCCAGCAGCTTGACAGGAACGAACACCGGGGAGCTGTTTTTT
>15|TRBV27|TRBJ2-1|once|TRBD2
CASTPGLAGVHEQFF
TGTGCCAGCACCCCGGGACTAGCGGGAGTACATGAGCAGTTCTTC
>15|TRBV6-1|TRBJ1-3|-|-
CASSDSRRYTNTIYF
TGTGCCAGCAGTGACAGCAGGAGGTACACAAACACCATATATTTT
>14|TRBV5-8|TRBJ2-2|few|TRBD2
CASRIPGGTGELFF
TGTGCCAGCAGAATACCGGGGGGAACCGGGGAGCTGTTTTTT
>16|TRBV2|TRBJ2-7|-|TRBD2
CASSEAVGGRAYEQYF
TGTGCCAGCAGTGAAGCGGTAGGCGGGAGGGCCTACGAGCAGTACTTC
>14|TRBV6-5|TRBJ2-4|-|TRBD2
CASSRLAGGTIQYF
TGTGCCAGCAGCCGACTAGCGGGAGGGACCATTCAGTACTTC
>23|TRBV6-1|TRBJ2-2|-|-
CASSENRRETGGLYWKDTGELFF
TGTGCCAGCAGTGAAAACCGCCGGGAGACTGGGGGACTTTACTGGAAGGACACCGGGGAGCTGTTTTTT
>17|TRBV5-8|TRBJ2-2|once|TRBD2
CASSGGLAGGFTGELFF
TGTGCCAGCAGCGGCGGACTAGCGGGAGGGTTCACCGGGGAGCTGTTTTTT
>16|TRBV6-5|TRBJ2-6|-|-
CASSYLGQSGANVLPF
TGTGCCAGCAGTTACCTCGGACAGTCTGGGGCCAACGTCCTGCCTTTC
>16|TRBV28|TRBJ2-6|-|TRBD1
CASRQGGISGANVLTF
TGTGCCTCTCGACAGGGGGGTATCTCTGGGGCCAACGTCCTGACTTTC
>13|TRBV29-1|TRBJ1-1|-|-
CSVARRANTEAFF
TGCAGCGTTGCCAGGCGGGCGAACACTGAAGCTTTCTTT
>16|TRBV11-2|TRBJ1-5|once|TRBD1
CASSLEAGGGNQPQHF
TGTGCCAGCAGCTTAGAGGCAGGGGGAGGCAATCAGCCCCAGCATTTT
>14|TRBV7-9|TRBJ2-7|once|-
CASSLSVGGAEQYF
TGTGCCAGCAGCTTATCGGTAGGGGGGGCCGAGCAGTACTTC
>16|TRBV7-3|TRBJ2-1|once|TRBD2
CASSLIAGVSGGEQFF
TGTGCCAGCAGCTTAATAGCGGGAGTCTCCGGGGGTGAGCAGTTCTTC
>15|TRBV7-8|TRBJ2-7|-|-
CASSSPLRGPYEQYF
TGTGCCAGCAGCTCCCCCCTGCGGGGGCCCTACGAGCAGTACTTC
>16|TRBV7-8|TRBJ2-4|-|-
CASSPIIRGAKNIQYF
TGTGCCAGCAGCCCGATAATCAGGGGAGCCAAAAACATTCAGTACTTC
>13|TRBV28|TRBJ2-7|-|TRBD1
CASRLQGSYEQYF
TGTGCCAGCCGCTTACAGGGGTCCTACGAGCAGTACTTC
>15|TRBV7-9|TRBJ1-1|-|TRBD1
CASSAAGTGGRQAFF
TGTGCCAGCAGCGCCGCCGGGACAGGGGGGAGGCAAGCTTTCTTT
>12|TRBV30|TRBJ1-1|-|-
CAWSVKSWEAFF
TGTGCCTGGAGTGTAAAAAGCTGGGAAGCTTTCTTT
>14|TRBV19|TRBJ2-3|-|-
CASTPGSISDTQYF
TGTGCCAGCACCCCGGGTTCTATTTCAGATACGCAGTATTTT
>15|TRBV19|TRBJ2-1|-|-
CASSIPRLVDNEQFF
TGTGCCAGTAGTATCCCACGACTGGTCGACAATGAGCAGTTCTTC
>19|TRBV27|TRBJ2-6|-|TRBD1
CASSLLSGQGVSGANVLTF
TGTGCCAGCAGTTTACTATCTGGACAGGGGGTTTCTGGGGCCAACGTCCTGACTTTC
>16|TRBV5-1|TRBJ2-3|-|-
CASSLAGSPSTDTQYF
TGCGCCAGCAGCTTGGCGGGTAGTCCTAGCACAGATACGCAGTATTTT
>15|TRBV7-9|TRBJ1-1|-|-
CASSLEQIFNTEAFF
TGTGCCAGCAGCTTAGAACAGATATTCAACACTGAAGCTTTCTTT